This TCR beta chain was documented in a study of blood T cell repertoires in COVID-19. This table comes from immunoSEQ multiplex PCR, and its TCRdb copy is limited to in-frame clones, with some not included. The data contain 250,000 to 300,000 clones, 85% to 90% of them singletons. Germline V gene lookup returns CDR1 SGHRS and CDR2 YFSETQ. The CDR3 is made up of 14 amino acids. V was trimmed by 3 bases and J by 2 bases, leaving 11 bases between them. The gene calls are TRBV5-1 and TRBJ2-5; possibly TRBD1 for D (6 bases). The source material was peripheral blood. This sequence was found in a man younger than 35 with active or convalescent COVID-19. For the CDR3, the DNA is TGCGCCAGCAGCTCTACAGGGTTACAAGAGACCCAGTACTTC. Encoded protein: CASSSTGLQETQYF.